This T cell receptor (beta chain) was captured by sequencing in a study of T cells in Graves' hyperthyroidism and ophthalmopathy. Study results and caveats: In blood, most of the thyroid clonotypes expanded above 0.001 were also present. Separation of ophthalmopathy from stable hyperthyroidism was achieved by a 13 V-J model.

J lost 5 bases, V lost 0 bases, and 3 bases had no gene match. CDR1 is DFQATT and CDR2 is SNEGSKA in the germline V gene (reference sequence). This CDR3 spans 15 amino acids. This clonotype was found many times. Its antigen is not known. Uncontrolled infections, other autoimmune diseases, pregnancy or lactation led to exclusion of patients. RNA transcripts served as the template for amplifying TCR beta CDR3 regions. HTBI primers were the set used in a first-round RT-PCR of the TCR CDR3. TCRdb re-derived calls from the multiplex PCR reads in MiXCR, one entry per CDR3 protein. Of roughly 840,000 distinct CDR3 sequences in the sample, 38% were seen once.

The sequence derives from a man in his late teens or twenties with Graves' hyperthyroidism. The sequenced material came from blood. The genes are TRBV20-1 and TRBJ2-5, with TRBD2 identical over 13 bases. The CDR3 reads CSARDGLAGAETQYF. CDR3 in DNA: TGCAGTGCTAGAGACGGACTAGCGGGAGCCGAGACCCAGTACTTC.